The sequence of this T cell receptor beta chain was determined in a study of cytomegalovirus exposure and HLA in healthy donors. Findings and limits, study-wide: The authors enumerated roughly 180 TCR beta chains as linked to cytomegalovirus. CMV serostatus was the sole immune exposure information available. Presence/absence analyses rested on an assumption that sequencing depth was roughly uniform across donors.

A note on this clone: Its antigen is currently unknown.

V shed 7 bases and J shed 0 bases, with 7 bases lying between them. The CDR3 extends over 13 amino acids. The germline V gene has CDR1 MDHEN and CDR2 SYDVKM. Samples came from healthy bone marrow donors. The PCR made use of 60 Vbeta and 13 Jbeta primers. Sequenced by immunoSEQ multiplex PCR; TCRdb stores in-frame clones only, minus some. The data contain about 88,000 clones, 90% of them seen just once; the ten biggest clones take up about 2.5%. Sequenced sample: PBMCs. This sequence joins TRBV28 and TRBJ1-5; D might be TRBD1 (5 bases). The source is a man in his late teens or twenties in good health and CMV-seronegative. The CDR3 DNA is TGTGCCAGCATCCAGGGTAGCAATCAGCCCCAGCATTTT. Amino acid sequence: CASIQGSNQPQHF.